This TCR beta chain was captured by sequencing in a study of T-cell reconstitution after alpha-beta-depleted transplantation in children. The CDR3 is 13 residues long. V shed 1 base and J shed 6 bases, with 9 bases lying between them. Germline lookup yields CDR1 DFQATT and CDR2 SNEGSKA (reference sequence). This clonotype was found many times. What it binds is unknown. The TCRbeta library incorporated unique molecular identifiers. TCRdb reprocessed the PCR reads with MiXCR, giving one entry per CDR3 protein. Found here are some 29,000 distinct CDR3 sequences, around 6.3% of them singletons; the top ten hold roughly 7%. Regarding the study as a whole: Two months or so post-transplant, alpha-beta T cells reportedly derived from several hundred expanded graft clones. At the one-year point after transplant, T-cell counts and TCRbeta diversity were found to come mostly from T cells that had been newly produced.

This chain connects TRBV20-1 to TRBJ2-2, with TRBD1 as a possible D gene (6 bases). This receptor was identified in a male patient younger than 18 who had a stem cell transplant for acute myeloid leukemia, so the T cells may come from the graft donor. Here the sequenced sample was PBMCs, mostly from graft donor cells, taken 180 days after TCRalphabeta/CD19-depleted stem cell transplant. CDR3 nucleotide sequence: TGCAGTGCTAGAGCAGGGGTGGCCGGGGAGCTGTTTTTT. Translation gives CSARAGVAGELFF.